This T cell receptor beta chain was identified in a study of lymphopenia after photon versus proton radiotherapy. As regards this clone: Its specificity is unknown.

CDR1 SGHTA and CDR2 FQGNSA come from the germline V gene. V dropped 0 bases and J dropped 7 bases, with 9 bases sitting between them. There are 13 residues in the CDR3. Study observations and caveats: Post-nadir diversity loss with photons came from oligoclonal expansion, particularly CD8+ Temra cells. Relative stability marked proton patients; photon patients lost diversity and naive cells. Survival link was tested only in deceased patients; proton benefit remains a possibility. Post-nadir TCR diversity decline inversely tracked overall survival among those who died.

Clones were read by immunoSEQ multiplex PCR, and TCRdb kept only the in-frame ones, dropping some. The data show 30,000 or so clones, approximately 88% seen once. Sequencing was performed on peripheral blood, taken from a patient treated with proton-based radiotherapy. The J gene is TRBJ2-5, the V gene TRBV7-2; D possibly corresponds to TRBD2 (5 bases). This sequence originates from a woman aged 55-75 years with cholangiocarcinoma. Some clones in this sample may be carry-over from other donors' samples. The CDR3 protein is CASSLAGVGTQYF. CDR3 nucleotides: TGTGCCAGCAGCTTAGCGGGAGTGGGGACCCAGTACTTC.